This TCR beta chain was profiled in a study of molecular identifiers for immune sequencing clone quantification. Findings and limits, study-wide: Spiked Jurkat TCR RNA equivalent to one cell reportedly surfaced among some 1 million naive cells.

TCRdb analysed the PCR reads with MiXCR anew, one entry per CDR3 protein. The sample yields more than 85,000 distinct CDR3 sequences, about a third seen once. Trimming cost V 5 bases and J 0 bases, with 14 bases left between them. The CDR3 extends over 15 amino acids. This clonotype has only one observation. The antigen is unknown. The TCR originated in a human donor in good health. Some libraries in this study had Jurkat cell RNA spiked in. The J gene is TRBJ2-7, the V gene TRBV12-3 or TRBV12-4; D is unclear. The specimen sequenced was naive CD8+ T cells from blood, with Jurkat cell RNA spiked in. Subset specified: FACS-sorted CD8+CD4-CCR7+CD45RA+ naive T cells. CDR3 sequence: CASSILDRSSYEQYF. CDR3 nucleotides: TGTGCCAGCAGTATCTTGGATCGATCCTCCTACGAGCAGTACTTC.